These 20 T cell receptor beta chains were all obtained from the same sample, sequenced in a study of blood T cell repertoires in COVID-19. Sequencing was performed with immunoSEQ multiplex PCR; in TCRdb, only in-frame clones are kept and a portion is missing. The data show over 95,000 clones, with 75% to 90% seen just once and approximately 5% held by the top ten. What was sequenced was peripheral blood. Receptor source: a woman aged 60-75 years with COVID-19, enrolled during active disease.

The chain combines TRBV3-1 (or the pseudogene TRBV3-2) with TRBJ2-2, with TRBD1 matching over 9 bases. V shed 4 bases and J 6 bases; nucleotides not matched to a gene: 9. CDR3 size: 16 residues. Germline V gene lookup returns CDR1 LGHDT and CDR2 YNNKEL (reference sequence). CDR3 in DNA: TGTGCCAGCAGCCGCCAACGTGGACAGGGGCCCGGGGAGCTGTTTTTT. Residues: CASSRQRGQGPGELFF.

The chain is built from TRBV4-3 and TRBJ1-1, with D perhaps matching TRBD1 (6 bases). V gave up 1 base and J gave up 0 bases, with 15 bases separating them. The CDR3 covers 17 residues. Germline V lookup: CDR1 LGHNA, CDR2 YSLEER. CDR3 bases: TGCGCCAGCAGCCAAGGGACAGCCTTCTTCATGAACACTGAAGCTTTCTTT. Protein sequence: CASSQGTAFFMNTEAFF.

CDR3 DNA sequence: TGCGCCAGCAGCCAAGATTTTCAGGGTGGGAATGAAAAACTGTTTTTT. Encoded protein: CASSQDFQGGNEKLFF. V is TRBV4-3 and J is TRBJ1-4; the D gene is possibly TRBD1 (5 bases). The CDR3 has 16 residues. With 0 bases removed from V and 5 bases from J, the gap between germline ends came to 13 bases. The germline CDR1 and CDR2 sequences are LGHNA and YSLEER.

The gene calls are TRBV30 and TRBJ2-7, with 8 positions matching TRBD1. The CDR3 totals 15 residues. The junction had 6 bases not matched to a gene; V was cut back by 0 bases and J by 2 bases. Germline V gives CDR1 GTSNPN, CDR2 SVGIG (reference sequence). CDR3 bases: TGTGCCTGGAGTGTTGGGACAGGTATTCCCTACGAGCAGTACTTC. Residues: CAWSVGTGIPYEQYF.

This clone has a single count. This chain connects TRBV7-2 to TRBJ2-3, with 12 bases lining up with TRBD2. CDR3 length: 18 amino acids. Germline-derived CDR1 and CDR2 are SGHTA and FQGNSA. Trimming took 5 bases from V and 5 from J; bases not matched to a gene: 14. The CDR3 is CASSLYSLAGGPEDTQYF. CDR3 nucleotide sequence: TGTGCCAGCAGCCTTTACTCTCTAGCGGGGGGGCCCGAAGATACGCAGTATTTT.

This chain links TRBV7-6 with TRBJ2-7; D uncertain. Trimming removed 1 base from V and 2 bases from J, with 9 bases in between. The CDR3 runs to 14 residues. CDR1 and CDR2 from the germline V gene are SGHVS and FNYEAQ. In nucleotides, the CDR3 is TGTGCCAGCAGCTTAGTTACGGAGACCTACGAGCAGTACTTC. Residues: CASSLVTETYEQYF.

This chain links TRBV7-9 with TRBJ2-7; maybe TRBD1 (5 bases). The CDR3 is made up of 14 amino acids. Germline values: CDR1 SEHNR, CDR2 FQNEAQ (reference sequence). V was shortened by 3 bases and J by 2 bases, with 11 bases between the two germline ends. The CDR3 region has the DNA TGTGCCAGCAGCTTCAGGGTAAGGCCCTACGAGCAGTACTTC. As protein: CASSFRVRPYEQYF.

The V call is TRBV10-2, the J call TRBJ1-3; D is possibly TRBD1 (6 bases). The V gene lost 2 bases and the J gene lost 1 base, with 6 bases spanning the gap. The CDR3 totals 14 residues. CDR1 is WSHSY, CDR2 SAAADI, per germline. CDR3 in amino acids: CASSETGSGNTIYF. The CDR3 DNA sequence: TGCGCCAGCAGTGAGACAGGGTCTGGAAACACCATATATTTT.

V and J are TRBV6-5 and TRBJ2-7; the D is unclear. V was pared by 6 bases and J by 4 bases, with 13 bases between. CDR3 length: 13 residues. Germline V gene sequence: CDR1 MNHEY, CDR2 SVGAGI. CDR3: CASRRPSEYEQYF. CDR3 DNA: TGTGCCAGCAGACGCCCCAGCGAGTACGAGCAGTACTTC.

V gene TRBV4-1 combines with J gene TRBJ2-4; TRBD2 might be the D (5 bases). In germline, CDR1 is MGHRA, CDR2 YSYEKL. The CDR3 runs to 17 residues. V lost 4 bases to trimming and J lost 8 bases, with 24 bases between them. The CDR3 loop reads CASSPDDSLGRRDIQYF. As DNA, the CDR3 is TGCGCCAGCAGCCCAGACGATTCCTTAGGGAGAAGGGACATTCAGTACTTC.

The chain combines TRBV2 with TRBJ2-5; TRBD1 aligns across 8 bases. The trim removed 9 bases at V and 3 bases at J, leaving 3 bases unmatched. The CDR3 loop spans 12 amino acids. Germline values: CDR1 SNHLY, CDR2 FYNNEI. In DNA, the CDR3 is TGTGCCAGAACAGGGGGAGAAGAGACCCAGTACTTC. Translating it yields CARTGGEETQYF.

This rearrangement joins TRBV18 to TRBJ2-7, with D possibly matching TRBD2 (6 bases). Germline V CDR1 and CDR2: KGHSH, LQKENI. V dropped 2 bases and J dropped 3 bases, with 14 bases sitting between them. This CDR3 spans 15 amino acids. The CDR3 nucleotides are TGTGCCAGCTCACCAACCGGGACTGGGGTCTACGAGCAGTACTTC. Translating gives CASSPTGTGVYEQYF.

By sample fraction, this clone is medium-sized (0.01 to 0.1%). The chain uses TRBV4-1 and TRBJ1-1, with D possibly being TRBD1 (5 bases). The CDR3 is 15 residues long. V lost 0 bases and J lost 0, with 8 bases in between. Per the germline V gene, CDR1 is MGHRA and CDR2 is YSYEKL. The CDR3 sequence is CASSQDSGMNTEAFF. CDR3 DNA sequence: TGCGCCAGCAGCCAAGATTCAGGGATGAACACTGAAGCTTTCTTT.

This clone was seen a few times. This chain connects TRBV2 to TRBJ1-2; D is undetermined. CDR1 SNHLY and CDR2 FYNNEI come from the germline V gene. The CDR3 length is 14 residues. The ends were cut back, 7 bases at V and 2 bases at J, with 14 bases in the middle. DNA of the CDR3: TGTGCCAGCACGGTGGGAGGTAGAAACTATGGCTACACCTTC. Translation: CASTVGGRNYGYTF. Full variable domain (missing parts from reference TRBV2 and TRBJ1-2): EPEVTQTPSHQVTQMGQEVILRCVPISNHLYFYWYRQILGQKVEFLVSFYNNEISEKSEIFDDQFSVERPDGSNFTLKIRSTKLEDSAMYFCASTVGGRNYGYTFGSGTRLTVV.

This CDR3 reads CASSIRRRFNEQFF. The CDR3 DNA sequence: TGTGCCAGTAGTATAAGGAGGAGATTCAATGAGCAGTTCTTC. The J gene is TRBJ2-1, the V gene TRBV19, with D maybe TRBD2 (5 bases). The CDR3 has 14 residues. Trimming shortened V by 2 bases and J by 6 bases, and 11 bases separated the two germline ends. Germline V gene sequence: CDR1 LNHDA, CDR2 SQIVND (reference sequence). Full variable domain (remainder filled in from reference TRBV19 and TRBJ2-1): DGGITQSPKYLFRKEGQNVTLSCEQNLNHDAMYWYRQDPGQGLRLIYYSQIVNDFQKGDIAEGYSVSREKKESFPLTVTSAQKNPTAFYLCASSIRRRFNEQFFGPGTRLTVL.

CDR3 protein: CASSGGLAGGKNEQFF. Written as DNA, the CDR3 is TGTGCCAGCAGCGGAGGACTAGCGGGGGGTAAGAATGAGCAGTTCTTC. The chain uses TRBV5-4 and TRBJ2-1, with 14 nucleotides matching TRBD2. Germline V gene sequence: CDR1 SGHNT, CDR2 YYREEE (reference sequence). The CDR3 length is 16 residues. Trimming at V came to 4 bases and at J to 7 bases, leaving 7 bases not matched to a gene. The entire variable domain, with the rest obtained from reference TRBV5-4 and TRBJ2-1, is as follows: ETGVTQSPTHLIKTRGQQVTLRCSSQSGHNTVSWYQQALGQGPQFIFQYYREEENGRGNFPPRFSGLQFPNYSSELNVNALELDDSALYLCASSGGLAGGKNEQFFGPGTRLTVL.

This clone was seen a handful of times. The V call is TRBV6-5, the J call TRBJ1-4, with D unclear. The germline V gene has CDR1 MNHEY and CDR2 SVGAGI. V lost 4 bases to trimming and J lost 8 bases, with 17 bases between them. The CDR3 has 15 residues. The CDR3 reads CASSSYGEGGEKLFF. CDR3 bases: TGTGCCAGCAGTTCTTACGGGGAAGGAGGAGAAAAACTGTTTTTT.

The V and J genes are TRBV4-2 and TRBJ2-7; 10 nucleotides match TRBD1. This CDR3 is built from 14 residues. Germline-derived CDR1 and CDR2 are LGHNA and YNFKEQ. The V segment lost 4 bases and the J segment 4 bases; nucleotides outside the gene matches: 4. This chain's CDR3 is CASSPGTGEYEQYF. The CDR3 bases are TGTGCCAGCAGCCCCGGGACAGGGGAGTACGAGCAGTACTTC.

The chain's CDR3 is CASSLDSDRASEAFF. In DNA form, the CDR3 reads TGTGCCAGCAGCTTAGATTCGGACAGGGCCTCTGAAGCTTTCTTT. The chain couples TRBV7-9 to TRBJ1-1; 8 bases agree with TRBD1. The CDR3 contains 15 residues. V was clipped by 1 base and J by 6 bases; unmatched bases: 7. The germline V gene has CDR1 SEHNR and CDR2 FQNEAQ (reference sequence).

The chain carries TRBV5-4 and TRBJ2-5; TRBD2 aligns across 7 bases. The length of the CDR3 is 17 residues. V lost 1 base, J lost 2 bases, and 11 bases stayed unmatched. CDR1 is SGHNT, CDR2 YYREEE, per germline (reference sequence). The CDR3 nucleotides are TGTGCCAGCAGCTTGTTGTTCCAGCGGGGTAGGCAAGAGACCCAGTACTTC. It is translated as CASSLLFQRGRQETQYF. The full variable domain, its missing parts supplied by reference TRBV5-4 and TRBJ2-5, is ETGVTQSPTHLIKTRGQQVTLRCSSQSGHNTVSWYQQALGQGPQFIFQYYREEENGRGNFPPRFSGLQFPNYSSELNVNALELDDSALYLCASSLLFQRGRQETQYFGPGTRLLVL.